This TCR beta chain was observed in a study of T cells after yellow fever vaccination. General observations from the study: A weaker but faster secondary response was observed, peaking on day 5 versus 15. Reappearance after the booster was observed for most primary-vaccination clones (roughly 97% CD4, roughly 90% CD8). One caveat is that FACS-sorted repertoires could contain abundant clonotypes contaminating from the bulk population.

A universal primer site and UMIs were added as TCR cDNA was made by 5'RACE template switching. TCRdb called the 5' RACE reads again in MiXCR, with one record for every CDR3 protein. Here the sample spans 250,000 to 400,000 distinct CDR3 sequences, about 4% being singletons. The CDR3 sequence is 16 residues long. Germline lookup yields CDR1 SGHDT and CDR2 YYEEEE. The J segment lost 0 bases and the V segment lost 4 bases, leaving 6 bases of the junction unmatched. This clonotype was counted a few times. The target antigen is unknown. Material: PBMCs, obtained 5 days after the yellow fever booster vaccination. The chain recombines TRBV5-6 with TRBJ1-2; TRBD1 agrees at 10 bases. The clonotype comes from a man aged 18 to 30 who received the YFV17D yellow fever vaccine. CDR3 bases: TGTGCCAGCAGCCGGGACAGGGGCTACTCTAACTATGGCTACACCTTC. It yields the protein CASSRDRGYSNYGYTF.